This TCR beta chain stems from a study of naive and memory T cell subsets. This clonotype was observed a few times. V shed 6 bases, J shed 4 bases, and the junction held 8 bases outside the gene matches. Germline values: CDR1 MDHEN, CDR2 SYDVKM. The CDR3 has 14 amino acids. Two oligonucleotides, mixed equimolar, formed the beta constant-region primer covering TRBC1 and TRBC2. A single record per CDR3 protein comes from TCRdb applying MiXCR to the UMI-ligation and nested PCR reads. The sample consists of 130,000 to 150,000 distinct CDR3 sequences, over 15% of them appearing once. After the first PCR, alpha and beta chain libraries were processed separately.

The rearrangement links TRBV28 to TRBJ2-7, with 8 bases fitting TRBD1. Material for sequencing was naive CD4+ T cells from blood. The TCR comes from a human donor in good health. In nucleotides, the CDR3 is TGTGCCAGCAGCGAGAGGACAGGGAAATACGAGCAGTACTTC. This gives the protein CASSERTGKYEQYF.